The 15 T cell receptor beta chains reported below all come from one sample, sequenced in a study of cytomegalovirus exposure and HLA in healthy donors. Sequenced by immunoSEQ multiplex PCR; TCRdb stores in-frame clones only, minus some. The repertoire holds approximately 60,000 clones, 95% seen once, with roughly 6.6% in the top ten. Sequenced: PBMCs. These receptors were collected from a woman aged 18 to 35 in good health and CMV-seropositive.

CDR3 nucleotides: TGTGCCAGCAGCCGAAACGGGAGGGCAGTATGGTATGGCTACACCTTC. It specifies CASSRNGRAVWYGYTF. The chain carries TRBV5-6 and TRBJ1-2; D remains unclear. V lost 4 bases and J lost 5, with 21 bases in between. CDR3 length: 16 residues. The germline V gene has CDR1 SGHDT and CDR2 YYEEEE.

This clone was detected once. The J gene is TRBJ1-1, the V gene TRBV18; perhaps TRBD1 as D (5 bases). V dropped 4 bases and J dropped 1 base, with 13 bases sitting between them. Per germline, CDR1 KGHSH and CDR2 LQKENI. CDR3 length: 15 residues. CDR3 in amino acids: CASSRNPTANTEAFF. Written as DNA, the CDR3 is TGTGCCAGCTCACGGAACCCGACAGCGAACACTGAAGCTTTCTTT. Combining the CDR3 with reference TRBV18 and TRBJ1-1 gives the whole variable domain NAGVMQNPRHLVRRRGQEARLRCSPMKGHSHVYWYRQLPEEGLKFMVYLQKENIIDESGMPKERFSAEFPKEGPSILRIQQVVRGDSAAYFCASSRNPTANTEAFFGQGTRLTVV.

The chain uses TRBV7-2 and TRBJ1-2; TRBD1 matches 8 bases. The germline gives CDR1 SGHTA, CDR2 FQGNSA. Trimming removed 5 bases from V and 8 bases from J; junction bases left unmatched: 10. CDR3 size: 14 residues. The CDR3 loop is CASSLVTGVEGYTF. The CDR3 nucleotides read TGTGCCAGCAGCCTCGTGACAGGGGTCGAAGGCTACACCTTC.

V is TRBV7-3 and J is TRBJ2-5; 10 bases map to TRBD2. CDR1 and CDR2 from the germline V gene are SGHTA and FQGTGA. Germline trimming cut 5 bases from V and 5 bases from J; bases unmatched to any gene: 8. The length of the CDR3 is 15 residues. DNA of the CDR3: TGTGCCAGCAGCCCAGGGACTAGCGTAGGGGAGACCCAGTACTTC. It yields the protein CASSPGTSVGETQYF.

This clone was seen just once. The chain links TRBV27 to TRBJ2-3, with D unclear. CDR1 and CDR2 (germline): MNHEY, SMNVEV (reference sequence). Trimming left V 3 bases short and J 2 bases short, with 3 bases between. The CDR3 spans 12 residues. Written as DNA, the CDR3 is TGTGCCAGCAGTTTTAACACAGATACGCAGTATTTT. The encoded protein is CASSFNTDTQYF.

V usage is TRBV7-3 and J usage is TRBJ2-1, with a tentative D call TRBD1 (6 bases). The CDR3 runs 16 residues. Trimming pared 5 bases from V and 0 bases from J, leaving 14 bases between. Looked up from germline, CDR1 is SGHTA and CDR2 is FQGTGA. Here the CDR3 reads CASSPQGLSSYNEQFF. Written as DNA, the CDR3 is TGTGCCAGCAGCCCCCAGGGGTTAAGCTCCTACAATGAGCAGTTCTTC.

This clone has only one observation. V is TRBV5-1 and J is TRBJ1-2; TRBD1 is a possible D gene (5 bases). Per the germline V gene, CDR1 is SGHRS and CDR2 is YFSETQ. The ends were cut back, 1 base at V and 3 bases at J, with 7 bases in the middle. The length of the CDR3 is 13 residues. The CDR3 spells CASSLLGHYGYTF. The DNA for the CDR3 is TGCGCCAGCAGCTTGCTGGGGCACTATGGCTACACCTTC.

This clone was seen only once. V gene TRBV10-2 combines with J gene TRBJ2-7; tentatively, D is TRBD2 (6 bases). V was trimmed by 4 bases and J by 2 bases, leaving 6 bases between them. From germline, CDR1 is WSHSY and CDR2 SAAADI. The CDR3 runs to 12 residues. The DNA for the CDR3 is TGCGCCAGCAGTGCGGGGGCCTACGAGCAGTACTTC. Its protein is CASSAGAYEQYF.

This clone was counted once. This chain uses TRBV2 with TRBJ2-1; the D gene is possibly TRBD1 (5 bases). Trimming shortened V by 4 bases and J by 7 bases, and 17 bases separated the two germline ends. CDR3 length: 15 residues. The germline CDR1 and CDR2 sequences are SNHLY and FYNNEI. The CDR3 nucleotides read TGTGCCAGCAGTGTCGGCAGGGCCCGTTGGAATGAGCAGTTCTTC. This encodes CASSVGRARWNEQFF.

V and J are TRBV6-6 and TRBJ2-1; 12 nucleotides align to TRBD1. Germline lookup yields CDR1 MNHNY and CDR2 SVGAGI (reference sequence). CDR3 size: 14 residues. The V segment lost 6 bases and the J segment 9 bases; nucleotides outside the gene matches: 6. The chain's CDR3 is CASSSGTGGLEQFF. The CDR3 region has the DNA TGTGCCAGCAGCTCCGGGACAGGGGGCCTTGAGCAGTTCTTC.

In this sample, this clone turned up once. The chain combines TRBV5-1 with TRBJ2-7; 8 bases map to TRBD2. Germline-derived CDR1 and CDR2 are SGHRS and YFSETQ. Losses at the gene ends were 1 base for V and 4 bases for J; bases not matched to a gene: 7. CDR3 length equals 15 residues. The CDR3 is CASSLSTGGPYEQYF. In nucleotides, the CDR3 is TGCGCCAGCAGCTTGTCAACGGGGGGGCCTTACGAGCAGTACTTC.

V is TRBV7-6 and J is TRBJ1-4, with a weak D call TRBD1 (6 bases). The CDR3 sequence is 17 residues long. Germline V gene lookup returns CDR1 SGHVS and CDR2 FNYEAQ. V was cut by 5 bases and J by 8 bases, with 24 bases left in between. The CDR3, as DNA: TGTGCCAGCAGCGGGGATCCAACCGGGACAATCAAGGAAAAACTGTTTTTT. Translated: CASSGDPTGTIKEKLFF.

The rearrangement uses TRBV6-1 and TRBJ2-2; perhaps TRBD2 as D (5 bases). This CDR3 comprises 16 residues. Trimming removed 3 bases from V and 7 bases from J, with 18 bases in between. Germline CDR1 reads MNHNS; CDR2 reads SASEGT. CDR3 nucleotides: TGTGCCAGCAGTGAGATTACCGGGCGCCGGGACGGGGAGCTGTTTTTT. Residues: CASSEITGRRDGELFF.

The rearrangement links TRBV5-5 to TRBJ1-4; 7 positions match TRBD1. Trimming took 4 bases from V and 7 from J; bases not matched to a gene: 10. In germline, CDR1 is SGHKS, CDR2 YYEKEE (reference sequence). The CDR3 has 15 residues. This CDR3 reads CASSSTGETTEKLFF. The CDR3 coding sequence is TGTGCCAGCAGCAGCACAGGGGAGACCACTGAAAAACTGTTTTTT.

The rearrangement links TRBV4-1 to TRBJ2-1; 9 bases fit TRBD2. CDR3 length: 16 amino acids. Germline CDR1 MGHRA, CDR2 YSYEKL. With V trimmed by 1 base and J by 5 bases, 6 bases remained unmatched. The CDR3 here is CASSQVRASGNNEQFF. Written as DNA, the CDR3 is TGCGCCAGCAGCCAAGTCCGGGCTAGCGGGAACAATGAGCAGTTCTTC.